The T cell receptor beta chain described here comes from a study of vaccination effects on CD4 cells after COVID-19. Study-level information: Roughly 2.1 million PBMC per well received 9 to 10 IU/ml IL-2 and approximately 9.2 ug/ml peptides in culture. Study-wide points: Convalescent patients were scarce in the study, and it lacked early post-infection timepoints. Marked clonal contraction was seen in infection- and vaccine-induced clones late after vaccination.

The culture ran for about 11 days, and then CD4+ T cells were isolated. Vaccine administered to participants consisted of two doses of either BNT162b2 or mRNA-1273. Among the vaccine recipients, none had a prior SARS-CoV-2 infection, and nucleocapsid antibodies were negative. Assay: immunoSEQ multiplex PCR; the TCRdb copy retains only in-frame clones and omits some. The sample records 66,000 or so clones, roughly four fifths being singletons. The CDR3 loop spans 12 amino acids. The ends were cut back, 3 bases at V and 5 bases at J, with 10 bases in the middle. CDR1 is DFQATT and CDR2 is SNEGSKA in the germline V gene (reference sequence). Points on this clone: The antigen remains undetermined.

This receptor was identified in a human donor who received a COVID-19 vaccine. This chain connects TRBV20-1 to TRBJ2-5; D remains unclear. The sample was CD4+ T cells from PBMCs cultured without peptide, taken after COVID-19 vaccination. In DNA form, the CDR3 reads TGCAGTGCTAGTAGGGCTGGGGAGACCCAGTACTTC. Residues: CSASRAGETQYF.